This TCR beta chain is from a study of cytomegalovirus exposure and HLA in healthy donors. Whole-study results and caveats: Researchers reported in a later analysis that a missense DCLRE1C variant was tied to TCR beta V- and J-gene trimming. For most TCR sequences rarity was the rule, although some public TCRs occurred in many donors.

A word on this clone: Its target is unknown.

CDR1 is SGHVS, CDR2 FQNEAQ, per germline. Trimming cost V 4 bases and J 6 bases, with 13 bases left between them. CDR3 size: 14 residues. Primers for the PCR totalled 60 Vbeta and 13 Jbeta. Generated by immunoSEQ multiplex PCR, the TCRdb table keeps only in-frame clones and is missing some. The sample yields about 200,000 clones, 82% seen once. This chain joins TRBV7-8 and TRBJ1-5, with D possibly matching TRBD1 (5 bases). Sequencing was performed on PBMCs. The receptor was derived from a boy between 2 and 10 years old in good health and CMV-seronegative. CDR3: CASSSQGGRQPQHF. The CDR3 coding sequence is TGTGCCAGCAGCTCCCAGGGAGGTCGTCAGCCCCAGCATTTT. The full variable domain, completed using reference TRBV7-8 and TRBJ1-5, is GAGVSQSPRYKVAKRGQDVALRCDPISGHVSLFWYQQALGQGPEFLTYFQNEAQLDKSGLPSDRFFAERPEGSVSTLKIQRTQQEDSAVYLCASSSQGGRQPQHFGDGTRLSIL.